This T cell receptor (beta chain) is from a study of OX40 agonist ivuxolimab in advanced cancers. Overall study results and limits: More expanded clones were seen, on average, in CD8+ T cells than in CD4+.

The CDR3 sequence is 15 residues long. Trimming took 0 bases from V and 5 from J, leaving 12 bases between them. The germline gives CDR1 SGHRS, CDR2 YFSETQ. A single count supports this clone. Its antigen is unknown. Assay used: immunoSEQ multiplex PCR; TCRdb lists only in-frame clones, some missing. Among some 95,000 clones listed, about 85% were seen once. This specimen was CD4+ or CD8+ T cells sorted from blood, taken in a trial of the OX40 agonist ivuxolimab. The chain carries TRBV5-1 and TRBJ1-5; perhaps TRBD1 as D (5 bases). The TCR originated in an adult with an advanced solid tumor such as melanoma, head and neck, liver or kidney cancer. CDR3 protein: CASSLGAGNHQPQHF. CDR3 DNA: TGCGCCAGCAGCTTGGGAGCAGGGAACCATCAGCCCCAGCATTTT.